This record looks at one TCR beta chain sequence and its context. The CDR3 has 14 amino acids. With V trimmed by 8 bases and J by 6 bases, 4 bases remained unmatched. Germline V gene lookup returns CDR1 SGHTA and CDR2 FQGNSA. The sample comes from a study of blood T cell repertoires in COVID-19. Study overall: The study drew acute and convalescent COVID-19 samples from the United States, Italy and Spain. T cells, B-cell-depleted T cells, or PBMCs provided the cDNA or gDNA that served as material.

The protocol was immunoSEQ multiplex PCR, while the TCRdb copy is restricted to in-frame clones and leaves out a portion. In the table there are 140,000 to 150,000 clones, 84% of which are singletons. V and J are TRBV7-2 and TRBJ1-6; 10 positions match TRBD1. Sequencing used peripheral blood. This TCR came from a human donor in a cohort sampled during active COVID-19. The CDR3: CASVRDRGNSPLHF. The CDR3 DNA reads as TGTGCCAGCGTCCGGGACAGGGGTAATTCACCCCTCCACTTT.